This TCR beta chain was profiled in a study of T cells after posttransplantation cyclophosphamide. Study-level points and caveats: Later blood repertoires were often dominated by clones from the donor CD8+ memory compartment. After PTCy, TRB diversity resembled that of CNI/methotrexate controls.

Of note for this clone: Antigen unknown.

Profiling relied on immunoSEQ multiplex PCR, and the TCRdb table lists in-frame clones only, not all of them. This sample has approximately 34,000 clones, each found more than once. CDR1 is LNHDA and CDR2 is SQIVND in the germline V gene (reference sequence). V gave up 6 bases and J gave up 1 base; unmatched junction bases: 0. The CDR3 covers 13 residues. The sequence was obtained from a woman aged 45-59 years in good health and a related stem cell transplant donor. This chain links TRBV19 with TRBJ2-5; 9 nucleotides match TRBD1. The sample was PBMCs. The CDR3 nucleotides read TGTGCCAGTAGGGGACAGGGCCAAGAGACCCAGTACTTC. Its translation: CASRGQGQETQYF.